The next 27 T cell receptor beta chains were all read from a single sample in a study of blood T cell repertoires in COVID-19. Data came from immunoSEQ multiplex PCR; TCRdb stores just in-frame clones and leaves some out. The sample comprises 45,000 to 55,000 clones, approximately 86% of which are singletons, and approximately 10% rests with the top ten. Sequencing was done on a sample of peripheral blood. Receptor source: an older man with active COVID-19.

The genes are TRBV6-6 and TRBJ2-3; 10 bases agree with TRBD2. Trimming removed 6 bases from V and 2 bases from J; junction bases left unmatched: 20. The CDR3 spans 20 residues. In germline, CDR1 is MNHNY, CDR2 SVGAGI (reference sequence). The CDR3 protein is CASRRRVGGPSGGFTDTQYF. In DNA form, the CDR3 reads TGTGCCAGCAGACGAAGAGTTGGAGGTCCTAGCGGGGGCTTCACAGATACGCAGTATTTT.

The V call is TRBV29-1, the J call TRBJ2-7; tentatively, D is TRBD1 (6 bases). V gave up 1 base and J gave up 4 bases, with 14 bases separating them. CDR1 and CDR2 from the germline V gene are SQVTM and ANQGSEA. This CDR3 has 14 amino acids. The CDR3 coding sequence is TGCAGCGTTGAAGTGGGGACACTGCAATACGAGCAGTACTTC. Protein: CSVEVGTLQYEQYF.

This chain uses TRBV4-1 with TRBJ1-4; 9 bases map to TRBD1. CDR3 length: 19 residues. Germline values: CDR1 MGHRA, CDR2 YSYEKL. With 3 bases clipped from V and 4 bases from J, the junction kept 15 bases outside the gene matches. The CDR3, as DNA: TGCGCCAGCAGCCAGAGGACAGGGGAGGAGGTGAGTAGTAATGAAAAACTGTTTTTT. Encoded protein: CASSQRTGEEVSSNEKLFF.

The chain joins TRBV9 to TRBJ2-2; 7 bases align to TRBD1. The trim removed 4 bases at V and 3 bases at J, leaving 6 bases unmatched. The CDR3 spans 15 residues. Germline V gene sequence: CDR1 SGDLS, CDR2 YYNGEE. The CDR3 DNA is TGTGCCAGCAGCACTCCGGGACAGCACACCGGGGAGCTGTTTTTT. Protein: CASSTPGQHTGELFF.

The chain uses TRBV5-1 and TRBJ2-7; 8 positions match TRBD2. Germline CDR1 SGHRS, CDR2 YFSETQ. J lost 0 bases, V lost 4 bases, and 3 bases had no gene match. The CDR3 is made up of 14 amino acids. CDR3 residues: CASSPRGVSYEQYF. CDR3 coding DNA: TGCGCCAGCAGCCCGCGGGGGGTCTCCTACGAGCAGTACTTC. Together with reference TRBV5-1 and TRBJ2-7, the CDR3 gives the full variable domain: KAGVTQTPRYLIKTRGQQVTLSCSPISGHRSVSWYQQTPGQGLQFLFEYFSETQRNKGNFPGRFSGRQFSNSRSEMNVSTLELGDSALYLCASSPRGVSYEQYFGPGTRLTVT.

V usage is TRBV5-5 and J usage is TRBJ2-2; D is undetermined. Germline CDR1 SGHKS, CDR2 YYEKEE (reference sequence). The CDR3 consists of 12 residues. V lost 0 bases to trimming and J lost 9 bases, with 6 bases between them. CDR3: CASSLAIRELFF. CDR3 DNA: TGTGCCAGCAGCTTGGCTATCCGGGAGCTGTTTTTT. The whole variable domain, remainder taken from reference TRBV5-5 and TRBJ2-2, is DAGVTQSPTHLIKTRGQQVTLRCSPISGHKSVSWYQQVLGQGPQFIFQYYEKEERGRGNFPDRFSARQFPNYSSELNVNALLLGDSALYLCASSLAIRELFFGEGSRLTVL.

The chain uses TRBV28 and TRBJ2-1, with a weak D call TRBD1 (6 bases). Trimming removed 4 bases from V and 7 bases from J, with 17 bases in between. The length of the CDR3 is 15 residues. CDR1 is MDHEN, CDR2 SYDVKM, per germline. This chain's CDR3 is CASSSPTRGMNEQFF. The CDR3 bases are TGTGCCAGCAGTTCTCCCACGAGGGGGATGAATGAGCAGTTCTTC.

The rearrangement joins TRBV3-1 (or the pseudogene TRBV3-2) to TRBJ2-1, with 12 positions matching TRBD2. CDR1 is LGHDT, CDR2 YNNKEL, per germline (reference sequence). V gave up 0 bases and J gave up 6 bases; unmatched junction bases: 15. There are 20 residues in the CDR3. CDR3 protein: CASSQERPSRLAGDINEQFF. Here the CDR3 DNA reads TGTGCCAGCAGCCAAGAAAGGCCCAGTCGACTAGCGGGGGATATCAATGAGCAGTTCTTC.

The J gene is TRBJ2-5, the V gene TRBV2, with D hard to call. The germline V and J ends were trimmed by 8 bases and 2 bases, with 15 bases remaining between them. This CDR3 contains 14 residues. In germline, CDR1 is SNHLY, CDR2 FYNNEI. The CDR3 reads CASERSATQETQYF. The CDR3 DNA reads TGTGCCAGCGAGCGTTCGGCTACTCAAGAGACCCAGTACTTC.

This rearrangement joins TRBV6-5 to TRBJ1-1, with D possibly matching TRBD1 (6 bases). V gave up 9 bases and J gave up 6 bases, with 14 bases separating them. The CDR3 contains 12 residues. Per germline, CDR1 MNHEY and CDR2 SVGAGI. The CDR3 DNA follows: TGTGCCAGTTTTCCGGGGGGCGCTGAAGCTTTCTTT. Protein: CASFPGGAEAFF.

The genes are TRBV5-1 and TRBJ1-4; D is unresolved. The CDR3 contains 13 residues. V was pared by 2 bases and J by 6 bases, with 8 bases between. The germline gives CDR1 SGHRS, CDR2 YFSETQ. This CDR3 reads CASSFQEDEKLFF. The CDR3 nucleotides read TGCGCCAGCAGCTTTCAGGAGGATGAAAAACTGTTTTTT.

The chain recombines TRBV19 with TRBJ1-1; tentative D call: TRBD1 (5 bases). The CDR3 extends over 14 amino acids. The V and J ends lost 1 base and 2 bases respectively, with 8 bases between them. Per the germline V gene, CDR1 is LNHDA and CDR2 is SQIVND (reference sequence). Written as DNA, the CDR3 is TGTGCCAGTAGTATAGCGCAGGGAAACACTGAAGCTTTCTTT. This translates into CASSIAQGNTEAFF.

The chain has TRBV6-2 or TRBV6-3 and TRBJ1-2; D might be TRBD1 (6 bases). Germline CDR1 reads MNHEY; CDR2 reads SVGEGT. The ends were cut back, 6 bases at V and 4 bases at J, with 15 bases in the middle. This CDR3 comprises 14 residues. CDR3 bases: TGTGCCAGCAGCCCCACCGGGACAAGCTATGGCTACACCTTC. Amino acids: CASSPTGTSYGYTF.

The chain employs TRBV19 and TRBJ2-5; TRBD2 matches 8 bases. The CDR3 contains 15 residues. V shed 0 bases, J shed 5 bases, and the junction held 5 bases outside the gene matches. Germline CDR1 LNHDA, CDR2 SQIVND (reference sequence). CDR3 loop: CASSIDPGGLETQYF. DNA for the CDR3: TGTGCCAGTAGTATAGATCCGGGGGGGTTGGAGACCCAGTACTTC.

The genes are TRBV11-2 and TRBJ2-3; 11 nucleotides line up with TRBD2. CDR1 and CDR2 from the germline V gene are SGHAT and FQNNGV. J was trimmed by 7 bases and V by 4 bases; bases with no gene match: 10. The CDR3 consists of 16 residues. CDR3 nucleotide sequence: TGTGCCAGCAGCTCAAGACTAGCGGGGCCCTTGCATACGCAGTATTTT. Its protein is CASSSRLAGPLHTQYF.

The chain links TRBV20-1 to TRBJ2-1, with 8 positions matching TRBD2. The CDR3 consists of 17 residues. Unmatched junction bases numbered 14, after V lost 3 bases and J lost 4 bases. Germline V lookup: CDR1 DFQATT, CDR2 SNEGSKA (reference sequence). The CDR3 sequence is CSASPLAEAGAYNEQFF. CDR3 sequence (DNA): TGCAGTGCTAGTCCTTTAGCGGAAGCGGGGGCTTACAATGAGCAGTTCTTC.

The chain employs TRBV4-2 and TRBJ2-3; 9 nucleotides match TRBD2. The CDR3 runs 18 residues. The V segment lost 0 bases and the J segment 3 bases; nucleotides outside the gene matches: 10. The V gene's germline CDR1 is LGHNA and CDR2 YNFKEQ. CDR3 protein: CASSQDGFAGGLTDTQYF. The CDR3 nucleotides are TGTGCCAGCAGCCAAGATGGCTTCGCGGGGGGGCTGACAGATACGCAGTATTTT.

The rearrangement joins TRBV5-5 to TRBJ1-1; D is undetermined. V dropped 2 bases and J dropped 0 bases, with 11 bases sitting between them. The CDR3 length is 15 residues. Germline-derived CDR1 and CDR2 are SGHKS and YYEKEE (reference sequence). DNA of the CDR3: TGTGCCAGCAGCTTACGAGGGAATCTGAACACTGAAGCTTTCTTT. Amino acid sequence: CASSLRGNLNTEAFF.

The chain couples TRBV11-2 to TRBJ1-5; D may be TRBD1 (6 bases). The CDR3 loop spans 13 amino acids. Germline CDR1 and CDR2: SGHAT and FQNNGV. Trimming removed 6 bases at V and 12 bases at J, with 18 bases between. The CDR3, as DNA: TGTGCCAGCAGTCGACAGGCCGAAACCAGCCAGCATTTT. This encodes CASSRQAETSQHF.

In this sample, this clone turned up once. V is TRBV2 and J is TRBJ2-2; no firm D call. Germline V gives CDR1 SNHLY, CDR2 FYNNEI. V was cut by 1 base and J by 6 bases, with 6 bases left in between. This CDR3 has 13 residues. The CDR3 DNA is TGTGCCAGCAGTGAAGAGGCGGCCGGGGAGCTGTTTTTT. Its protein is CASSEEAAGELFF.

A single count supports this clone. The rearrangement links TRBV6-1 to TRBJ1-2; 8 nucleotides line up with TRBD1. Trimming at V came to 2 bases and at J to 6 bases, leaving 8 bases not matched to a gene. CDR1 MNHNS and CDR2 SASEGT come from the germline V gene. CDR3 length equals 15 residues. The CDR3 reads CASSEQGPGGHGYTF. The CDR3 DNA reads as TGTGCCAGCAGTGAACAGGGCCCAGGGGGCCATGGCTACACCTTC.

In this sample, this clone turned up a few times. The chain uses TRBV5-6 and TRBJ2-5; possibly TRBD2 for D (5 bases). V lost 4 bases, J lost 2 bases, and 15 bases lay in between. The CDR3 has 15 amino acids. Germline V lookup: CDR1 SGHDT, CDR2 YYEEEE. In nucleotides, the CDR3 is TGTGCCAGCAGCGTCGTGGGCCGCGGGCAAGAGACCCAGTACTTC. Translated: CASSVVGRGQETQYF.

This chain connects TRBV7-6 to TRBJ1-2; 9 bases fit TRBD1. Germline CDR1 and CDR2: SGHVS and FNYEAQ. The CDR3 runs to 14 residues. V dropped 4 bases and J dropped 6; count of bases not matched to a gene: 6. For the CDR3, the DNA is TGTGCCAGCAGCTCCGCATACAGGGGGCATGGCTACACCTTC. Amino acids: CASSSAYRGHGYTF.

This clone was observed once. The chain has TRBV5-4 and TRBJ1-2, with D possibly matching TRBD1 (6 bases). Trimming cost V 5 bases and J 7 bases, with 18 bases left between them. The CDR3 spans 14 residues. Germline CDR1 is SGHNT and CDR2 is YYREEE (reference sequence). CDR3 residues: CASSPMDSRGGYTF. CDR3 DNA sequence: TGTGCCAGCAGTCCGATGGACAGCAGAGGTGGCTACACCTTC. Full variable domain (rest looked up from reference TRBV5-4 and TRBJ1-2): ETGVTQSPTHLIKTRGQQVTLRCSSQSGHNTVSWYQQALGQGPQFIFQYYREEENGRGNFPPRFSGLQFPNYSSELNVNALELDDSALYLCASSPMDSRGGYTFGSGTRLTVV.

V gene TRBV25-1 combines with J gene TRBJ1-2; 11 bases match TRBD1. V was pared by 2 bases and J by 8 bases, with 4 bases of the junction left unmatched. This CDR3 contains 14 residues. The germline CDR1 and CDR2 sequences are MGHDK and SYGVNS. CDR3 in DNA: TGTGCCAGCAGTGAAGGACAGGGGGCGCGCGGCTACACCTTC. It is translated as CASSEGQGARGYTF.

This clone occurred a few times. Other nucleotide sequences in the sample specify the same CDR3. The chain recombines TRBV5-1 with TRBJ1-1; 11 bases are a match to TRBD1. CDR1 is SGHRS and CDR2 is YFSETQ in the germline V gene. The V and J ends lost 4 bases and 1 base, in that order; junction bases with no gene match: 6. CDR3 length equals 16 residues. The CDR3 DNA is TGCGCCAGCAGCCTCGGACAGGGGGCCGGGAACACTGAAGCTTTCTTT. Amino acids: CASSLGQGAGNTEAFF.

The chain recombines TRBV6-1 with TRBJ2-5; D possibly corresponds to TRBD1 (5 bases). V lost 0 bases and J 4 bases, leaving 9 bases between the germline ends. CDR1 and CDR2 from the germline V gene are MNHNS and SASEGT. The CDR3 spans 14 residues. The CDR3 loop reads CASSEAGRGETQYF. The CDR3 DNA is TGTGCCAGCAGTGAAGCGGGAAGGGGAGAGACCCAGTACTTC.